Listed here is a single T cell receptor (beta chain). Its cognate antigen has yet to be identified. Base qualities were left out, and no much larger clone turns up one base away. The library was prepared using RT-PCR. The instrument given in TCRdb is Illumina HiSeq 2500. TCRdb reworked the public reads: Q25 trimming with fastp, MiXCR clone assembly, productive beta chains retained. Each entry merges the rows of one CDR3 protein and shows their most common DNA and genes. The sample table shows over 750,000 distinct CDR3 sequences, and 21% are seen once. The top ten clonotypes cover roughly 10% of the sample. From cysteine to phenylalanine, the CDR3 is 13 amino acids long. The retained sequence is limited to the CDR3, 39 bases, with the frame set at the first base. CDR1 ENHRY and CDR2 SYGVKD are derived from the germline V gene. A distance of 6 bases separates the germline ends of V and J, which lose 4 bases and 0 bases respectively.

The sample comes from a study of response to subunit inactivated influenza vaccine (dated 2018 in TCRdb). Background for the entire study: Deep quantitative profiling of the T cell receptor repertoire was used in the study to follow responses to a trivalent subunit inactivated influenza vaccine. Beyond this particular receptor, the publication reports: According to the authors, only a limited number of new T cells may be recruited by each seasonal influenza vaccination.

This chain joins TRBV10-3 to TRBJ1-1, with no D gene named confidently. The input for sequencing was PBMCs from blood, taken more than 4 days after vaccination. This TCR derives from a man aged 45-65 years who received an inactivated influenza vaccine. Donor details come from another sample of the same person, matched by shared clones. The nucleotide sequence is TGTGCCATCAGTGGGCGGTTGAACACTGAAGCTTTCTTT. It translates to CAISGRLNTEAFF.